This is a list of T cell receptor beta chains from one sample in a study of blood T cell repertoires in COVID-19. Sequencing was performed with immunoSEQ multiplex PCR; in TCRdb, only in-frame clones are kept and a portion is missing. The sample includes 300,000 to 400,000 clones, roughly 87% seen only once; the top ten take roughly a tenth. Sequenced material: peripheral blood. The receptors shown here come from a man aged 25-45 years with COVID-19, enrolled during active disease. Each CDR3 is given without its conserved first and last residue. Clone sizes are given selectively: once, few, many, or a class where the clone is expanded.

cdr3_aa: ASSPPGRGVYTEAF; j_call: TRBJ1-1; v_call: TRBV27; cdr3_length: 14; clone_size: -
cdr3_aa: ASSLLGQGSYEQY; j_call: TRBJ2-7; v_call: TRBV11-1; cdr3_length: 13; clone_size: -
cdr3_aa: ASSFDNNQPQH; j_call: TRBJ1-5; v_call: TRBV7-8; cdr3_length: 11; clone_size: few
cdr3_aa: ATSESDSSGANVLT; j_call: TRBJ2-6; v_call: TRBV24-1; cdr3_length: 14; clone_size: -
cdr3_aa: AISEDSSQY; j_call: TRBJ2-5; v_call: TRBV10-3; cdr3_length: 9; clone_size: -
cdr3_aa: ASSVAGTGLVGAF; j_call: TRBJ1-1; v_call: TRBV9; cdr3_length: 13; clone_size: -
cdr3_aa: ASSPGRDLGEKLF; j_call: TRBJ1-4; v_call: TRBV7-3; cdr3_length: 13; clone_size: -
cdr3_aa: ASSHYGGTDTQY; j_call: TRBJ2-3; v_call: TRBV5-8; cdr3_length: 12; clone_size: -
cdr3_aa: ASRSGVGLYEQY; j_call: TRBJ2-7; v_call: TRBV21-1; cdr3_length: 12; clone_size: -
cdr3_aa: ASRQYGQTEAF; j_call: TRBJ1-1; v_call: TRBV3-1/TRBV3-2; cdr3_length: 11; clone_size: -
cdr3_aa: ASSPTKGDVRTQY; j_call: TRBJ2-3; v_call: TRBV18; cdr3_length: 13; clone_size: -
cdr3_aa: ASSRSVGQASSSYNEQF; j_call: TRBJ2-1; v_call: TRBV7-2; cdr3_length: 17; clone_size: few
cdr3_aa: ATSDSTQGWHREKLF; j_call: TRBJ1-4; v_call: TRBV24-1; cdr3_length: 15; clone_size: -
cdr3_aa: ASSSSGRYNEQF; j_call: TRBJ2-1; v_call: TRBV19; cdr3_length: 12; clone_size: -
cdr3_aa: ASSLQGYQPQH; j_call: TRBJ1-5; v_call: TRBV28; cdr3_length: 11; clone_size: -
cdr3_aa: ASSFAQQQGDYGYT; j_call: TRBJ1-2; v_call: TRBV12-1; cdr3_length: 14; clone_size: -
cdr3_aa: ASSQGLAVTNEQF; j_call: TRBJ2-1; v_call: TRBV4-3; cdr3_length: 13; clone_size: -
cdr3_aa: SVEGGGIEQF; j_call: TRBJ2-1; v_call: TRBV29-1; cdr3_length: 10; clone_size: -
cdr3_aa: ASKSGSGREETQY; j_call: TRBJ2-5; v_call: TRBV2; cdr3_length: 13; clone_size: -
cdr3_aa: AISESAGGLNLSGYT; j_call: TRBJ1-2; v_call: TRBV10-3; cdr3_length: 15; clone_size: once
cdr3_aa: ASSPSGAGRDGYT; j_call: TRBJ1-2; v_call: TRBV6-2/TRBV6-3; cdr3_length: 13; clone_size: -
cdr3_aa: ASSIDGQGRDEQY; j_call: TRBJ2-7; v_call: TRBV19; cdr3_length: 13; clone_size: few
cdr3_aa: SVEDGGTTQY; j_call: TRBJ2-5; v_call: TRBV29-1; cdr3_length: 10; clone_size: -
cdr3_aa: ASSLKGATDTQY; j_call: TRBJ2-3; v_call: TRBV5-6; cdr3_length: 12; clone_size: -
cdr3_aa: ASSPTGIVTEAF; j_call: TRBJ1-1; v_call: TRBV13; cdr3_length: 12; clone_size: -
cdr3_aa: ASGLAPDRLEWI; j_call: TRBJ2-1; v_call: TRBV12-5; cdr3_length: 12; clone_size: -
cdr3_aa: ASGLVSGQGLYEQY; j_call: TRBJ2-7; v_call: TRBV12-5; cdr3_length: 14; clone_size: -
cdr3_aa: ASSWGQANEQF; j_call: TRBJ2-1; v_call: TRBV7-2; cdr3_length: 11; clone_size: -
cdr3_aa: ASSLSSAVQPQH; j_call: TRBJ1-5; v_call: TRBV6-2/TRBV6-3; cdr3_length: 12; clone_size: -
cdr3_aa: ASSYTGTFYPEQY; j_call: TRBJ2-7; v_call: TRBV7-2; cdr3_length: 13; clone_size: -
cdr3_aa: ASTHWTSDDEQF; j_call: TRBJ2-1; v_call: TRBV11-2; cdr3_length: 12; clone_size: -
cdr3_aa: ASSPWGGAVGEQY; j_call: TRBJ2-7; v_call: TRBV27; cdr3_length: 13; clone_size: many
cdr3_aa: SVVRGTDTQY; j_call: TRBJ2-3; v_call: TRBV29-1; cdr3_length: 10; clone_size: -
cdr3_aa: ASSVAAGKNEKLF; j_call: TRBJ1-4; v_call: TRBV9; cdr3_length: 13; clone_size: once
cdr3_aa: ASSMSTVHTGQF; j_call: TRBJ2-1; v_call: TRBV7-2; cdr3_length: 12; clone_size: -
cdr3_aa: ASRRNTEAF; j_call: TRBJ1-1; v_call: TRBV12-3/TRBV12-4; cdr3_length: 9; clone_size: -
cdr3_aa: ASSPTQATNEKLF; j_call: TRBJ1-4; v_call: TRBV18; cdr3_length: 13; clone_size: -
cdr3_aa: ASSEQNNEQF; j_call: TRBJ2-1; v_call: TRBV9; cdr3_length: 10; clone_size: -
cdr3_aa: ASSLLGGYEQY; j_call: TRBJ2-7; v_call: TRBV27; cdr3_length: 11; clone_size: -
cdr3_aa: ATTGQPYNEQF; j_call: TRBJ2-1; v_call: TRBV24-1; cdr3_length: 11; clone_size: -
cdr3_aa: ASSPEYEQY; j_call: TRBJ2-7; v_call: TRBV18; cdr3_length: 9; clone_size: once
cdr3_aa: ASGLSGQARADTQY; j_call: TRBJ2-3; v_call: TRBV6-6; cdr3_length: 14; clone_size: -
cdr3_aa: ASSPGAAWLT; j_call: TRBJ1-2; v_call: TRBV18; cdr3_length: 10; clone_size: few
cdr3_aa: ASSLTQQGDNSPLH; j_call: TRBJ1-6; v_call: TRBV11-3; cdr3_length: 14; clone_size: -
cdr3_aa: ASSLGDGGSTTFQETQY; j_call: TRBJ2-5; v_call: TRBV7-9; cdr3_length: 17; clone_size: few
cdr3_aa: ASSSSASGSTGELF; j_call: TRBJ2-2; v_call: TRBV7-2; cdr3_length: 14; clone_size: -
cdr3_aa: ASSGGRHEKLF; j_call: TRBJ1-4; v_call: TRBV2; cdr3_length: 11; clone_size: -
cdr3_aa: ASSSSGSVLYEQF; j_call: TRBJ2-1; v_call: TRBV28; cdr3_length: 13; clone_size: -
cdr3_aa: AWSVLVAETNEKLF; j_call: TRBJ1-4; v_call: TRBV30; cdr3_length: 14; clone_size: -
cdr3_aa: ASSQLPGQGVDTQY; j_call: TRBJ2-3; v_call: TRBV4-1; cdr3_length: 14; clone_size: once
cdr3_aa: ASSLGGNTEAF; j_call: TRBJ1-1; v_call: TRBV28; cdr3_length: 11; clone_size: once
cdr3_aa: SVERLSPYEQY; j_call: TRBJ2-7; v_call: TRBV29-1; cdr3_length: 11; clone_size: -
cdr3_aa: ASSQDLGRQGMSGANVLT; j_call: TRBJ2-6; v_call: TRBV3-1/TRBV3-2; cdr3_length: 18; clone_size: -
cdr3_aa: ASSPPGLTSYNEQF; j_call: TRBJ2-1; v_call: TRBV11-3; cdr3_length: 14; clone_size: -
cdr3_aa: ASRDRRGKTEAF; j_call: TRBJ1-1; v_call: TRBV19; cdr3_length: 12; clone_size: -